Listed below are T cell receptor beta chains from one sample, sequenced in a study of shared clonotypes between healthy human individuals. Generated by immunoSEQ multiplex PCR, the TCRdb table keeps only in-frame clones and is missing some. The sample lists around 600,000 clones, about 98% occurring once. The sequenced material came from naive CD8+ T cells sorted from blood. Receptor source: a man in his thirties or forties in good health. The CDR3 runs from the conserved cysteine through the conserved F or W. A D gene is named only where the DNA matches it firmly. Size is stated for part of the rows, as once, few or many counts, or as a class when the clone is expanded.

J gene	clone size	D gene	V gene	CDR3 protein	CDR3 DNA
TRBJ1-2	.	TRBD1	TRBV6-5	CASSYAGTDYGYTF	TGTGCCAGCAGTTACGCCGGGACAGACTATGGCTACACCTTC
TRBJ2-5	.	TRBD1	TRBV14	CASSQERTGQETQYF	TGTGCCAGCAGCCAAGAAAGGACAGGCCAAGAGACCCAGTACTTC
TRBJ2-2	.	.	TRBV10-2	CASSGGGTVINTGELFF	TGCGCCAGCAGTGGGGGCGGGACAGTAATTAACACCGGGGAGCTGTTTTTT
TRBJ2-5	.	TRBD1	TRBV15	CATSREDRAQETQYF	TGTGCCACCAGCAGAGAAGACAGGGCCCAAGAGACCCAGTACTTC
TRBJ2-3	.	.	TRBV15	CATSRDYRDGPSTDTQYF	TGTGCCACCAGCAGAGATTACAGGGACGGCCCAAGCACAGATACGCAGTATTTT
TRBJ1-2	.	.	TRBV29-1	CSVDDLSGANYGYTF	TGCAGCGTTGACGACCTTTCTGGAGCTAACTATGGCTACACCTTC
TRBJ2-1	.	TRBD2	TRBV13	CASSFSMGSGAGYNEQFF	TGTGCCAGCAGCTTTAGCATGGGAAGCGGGGCGGGGTACAATGAGCAGTTCTTC
TRBJ1-2	.	TRBD1	TRBV27	CASGDSGGYGYTF	TGTGCCAGCGGGGACAGTGGAGGCTATGGCTACACCTTC
TRBJ2-5	.	TRBD2	TRBV7-9	CASSPWTSGRDQETQYF	TGTGCCAGCAGCCCCTGGACTAGCGGGAGGGACCAAGAGACCCAGTACTTC
TRBJ1-1	.	.	TRBV6-6	CATDPRAPNTEAFF	TGTGCCACGGACCCACGGGCGCCGAACACTGAAGCTTTCTTT
TRBJ2-1	once	TRBD2	TRBV11-2	CASSLLAGGIHEQFF	TGTGCCAGCAGCTTACTAGCGGGAGGCATCCATGAGCAGTTCTTC
TRBJ2-2	.	TRBD1	TRBV9	CASSRDRATGELFF	TGTGCCAGCAGCAGGGACAGGGCCACCGGGGAGCTGTTTTTT
TRBJ2-1	.	TRBD2	TRBV10-2	CATSLAGYNEQFF	TGCGCCACTAGCCTAGCGGGCTACAATGAGCAGTTCTTC
TRBJ1-1	.	.	TRBV25-1	CASSVGQGTEAFF	TGTGCCAGCAGTGTAGGCCAGGGCACTGAAGCTTTCTTT
TRBJ2-7	.	TRBD2	TRBV4-1	CASSQEVGGGSYYEQYF	TGCGCCAGCAGCCAAGAAGTCGGCGGCGGGAGCTACTACGAGCAGTACTTC
TRBJ2-1	.	.	TRBV5-1	CASSLLVDEQFF	TGCGCCAGCAGCCTTCTAGTTGATGAGCAGTTCTTC
TRBJ2-7	.	.	TRBV7-6	CASSSQGNSYEQYF	TGTGCCAGCAGCTCACAGGGTAACTCCTACGAGCAGTACTTC
TRBJ2-1	once	TRBD1	TRBV19	CASTGTGVGRSSYNEQFF	TGTGCCAGTACAGGGACAGGGGTAGGGAGATCCTCCTACAATGAGCAGTTCTTC
TRBJ2-1	.	.	TRBV12-2	CASRLVASSGSNEQFF	TGTGCAAGTCGCTTAGTAGCGTCTAGCGGGAGTAATGAGCAGTTCTTC
TRBJ1-4	.	.	TRBV7-6	CASSLGPGANEKLFF	TGTGCCAGCAGCCTTGGACCAGGGGCTAATGAAAAACTGTTTTTT
TRBJ1-2	.	.	TRBV7-9	CASSRGGTYGYTF	TGTGCCAGCAGCCGAGGTGGGACCTATGGCTACACCTTC
TRBJ2-7	.	TRBD1	TRBV7-9	CASSYRDRTYEQYF	TGTGCCAGCAGCTATAGGGACAGAACCTACGAGCAGTACTTC
TRBJ1-5	.	TRBD1	TRBV7-9	CASSLEGANRPQHF	TGTGCCAGCAGCTTAGAGGGGGCGAACCGGCCCCAGCATTTT
TRBJ2-1	.	TRBD2	TRBV5-4	CASSIAGGNNEQFF	TGTGCCAGCAGTATAGCGGGAGGGAACAATGAGCAGTTCTTC
TRBJ2-6	.	TRBD1	TRBV11-2	CASSSIGGTGGSGANVLTF	TGTGCCAGCAGCTCCATTGGTGGGACAGGGGGCTCCGGGGCCAACGTCCTGACTTTC
TRBJ2-5	.	.	TRBV6-1	CASNPGIETQYF	TGTGCCAGCAATCCGGGGATAGAGACCCAGTACTTC
TRBJ2-3	.	TRBD2	TRBV27	CASSLQLAGGVGDTQYF	TGTGCCAGCAGTTTACAACTAGCGGGAGGAGTTGGAGATACGCAGTATTTT
TRBJ2-1	.	TRBD2	TRBV6-5	CASWRGLADNEQFF	TGTGCCAGCTGGCGGGGACTAGCGGACAATGAGCAGTTCTTC
TRBJ1-1	.	.	TRBV19	CASTPWPATEAFF	TGTGCCAGTACCCCGTGGCCTGCCACTGAAGCTTTCTTT
TRBJ1-2	.	.	TRBV7-2	CASSLEAFTPSGYTF	TGTGCCAGCAGCTTAGAGGCCTTCACGCCCAGTGGCTACACCTTC
TRBJ1-1	.	.	TRBV27	CASSLSPGIYMNTEAFF	TGTGCCAGCAGTTTAAGCCCGGGGATCTACATGAACACTGAAGCTTTCTTT
TRBJ1-1	.	.	TRBV9	CASSATGYDTEAFF	TGTGCCAGCAGCGCCACAGGGTACGACACTGAAGCTTTCTTT
TRBJ2-2	.	.	TRBV4-1	CASSLLGGELFF	TGCGCCAGCAGCCTCCTCGGCGGGGAGCTGTTTTTT
TRBJ2-5	.	.	TRBV5-4	CASSLADKQETQYF	TGTGCCAGCAGCTTGGCGGACAAGCAAGAGACCCAGTACTTC
TRBJ2-3	.	TRBD1	TRBV29-1	CSARQGHTQYF	TGCAGCGCCCGACAGGGCCATACGCAGTATTTT
TRBJ2-7	.	.	TRBV4-1	CASSQEYRYEQYF	TGCGCCAGCAGCCAAGAGTATCGGTACGAGCAGTACTTC
TRBJ2-1	.	.	TRBV7-9	CASSLEGGNEQFF	TGTGCCAGCAGCTTGGAAGGGGGCAATGAGCAGTTCTTC
TRBJ1-1	.	.	TRBV5-1	CASSPGEGIDKAFF	TGCGCCAGCAGTCCCGGGGAGGGCATCGACAAAGCTTTCTTT
TRBJ2-5	.	.	TRBV5-1	CASSLELPTGEQYF	TGCGCCAGCAGCCTGGAACTCCCGACGGGGGAGCAGTACTTC
TRBJ2-1	.	.	TRBV9	CASSASQSSYNEQFF	TGTGCCAGCAGCGCCTCTCAGAGCTCCTACAATGAGCAGTTCTTC
TRBJ2-3	.	.	TRBV28	CASSLSPGGDTQYF	TGTGCCAGCAGTTTATCCCCTGGGGGAGATACGCAGTATTTT
TRBJ2-7	.	TRBD1	TRBV5-1	CASSLGQGEYEQYF	TGCGCCAGCAGCTTGGGACAGGGAGAGTACGAGCAGTACTTC
TRBJ2-1	.	TRBD2	TRBV28	CASSPGLAGIRANNEQFF	TGTGCCAGCAGTCCTGGACTAGCGGGCATAAGGGCCAACAATGAGCAGTTCTTC
TRBJ2-5	.	.	TRBV14	CASSPPEAEETQYF	TGTGCCAGCAGCCCCCCCGAGGCGGAAGAGACCCAGTACTTC
TRBJ2-2	once	.	TRBV13	CASGGQNTGELFF	TGTGCCAGCGGGGGACAAAACACCGGGGAGCTGTTTTTT
TRBJ2-7	.	.	TRBV11-2	CASSFDYEQYF	TGTGCCAGCAGCTTCGACTACGAGCAGTACTTC
TRBJ2-3	.	TRBD2	TRBV5-1	CASSLVQIAGGPDTQYF	TGCGCCAGCAGCTTGGTTCAGATAGCGGGAGGGCCAGATACGCAGTATTTT
TRBJ2-3	.	.	TRBV27	CASSALADTQYF	TGTGCCAGCAGTGCCCTCGCAGATACGCAGTATTTT
TRBJ1-1	.	.	TRBV25-1	CASISGGTAFF	TGTGCCAGCATTTCCGGGGGGACAGCTTTCTTT
TRBJ1-2	.	.	TRBV4-1	CASSHPGVQPIRGYTF	TGCGCCAGCAGCCATCCGGGTGTTCAGCCTATTCGGGGCTACACCTTC
TRBJ2-2	.	TRBD2	TRBV9	CASSVKSSGNTGELFF	TGTGCCAGCAGCGTTAAATCTAGCGGGAACACCGGGGAGCTGTTTTTT
TRBJ2-2	once	TRBD1	TRBV7-9	CASSLGQARYGELFF	TGTGCCAGCAGCTTGGGACAGGCTAGGTACGGGGAGCTGTTTTTT
TRBJ2-7	once	.	TRBV2	CASRGPVGYEQYF	TGTGCCAGCAGAGGACCGGTGGGCTACGAGCAGTACTTC
TRBJ2-5	.	TRBD2	TRBV7-9	CASTVGGETQYF	TGTGCCAGCACCGTCGGGGGGGAGACCCAGTACTTC
TRBJ2-7	.	TRBD2	TRBV5-6	CASSLGAGGAGSKYF	TGTGCCAGCAGCTTGGGCGCGGGTGGAGCGGGATCGAAGTACTTC
TRBJ2-7	.	.	TRBV7-8	CASSPSPSGYDEQYF	TGTGCCAGCAGCCCGTCCCCTTCGGGCTACGACGAGCAGTACTTC
TRBJ1-1	.	.	TRBV14	CASSQESLFVNTEAFF	TGTGCCAGCAGCCAAGAATCTCTATTTGTGAACACTGAAGCTTTCTTT
TRBJ1-1	.	.	TRBV5-1	CASSVGEELNTEAFF	TGCGCCAGCAGCGTCGGGGAGGAGTTGAACACTGAAGCTTTCTTT
TRBJ2-5	once	TRBD1	TRBV7-8	CASSPRQGSLQETQYF	TGTGCCAGCAGCCCCCGACAGGGCTCTCTCCAAGAGACCCAGTACTTC
TRBJ2-1	.	.	TRBV10-2	CASTFILGQARGHNVNEQFF	TGCGCCAGCACTTTCATTTTGGGGCAAGCGCGAGGGCATAATGTGAATGAGCAGTTCTTC